This T cell receptor beta chain was identified in a study of Ad26.COV2.S vaccination and SARS-CoV-2 variants. Across the study: Donor joined the COV1001 Ad26.COV2.S trial arm. Each vaccinee took Ad26.COV2.S intramuscularly, once or twice 56 days apart.

Treatment indicated: around 19 received Ad26.COV2.S at low or high dose, single or two shots; roughly 5 received placebo; per-sample allocation not given. The investigators took samples on day 63 after the first vaccine or placebo injection. With V trimmed by 1 base and J by 6 bases, 6 bases remained unmatched. This CDR3 region has 14 residues. The V gene's germline CDR1 is GTSNPN and CDR2 SVGIG (reference sequence). TCRdb's copy holds only in-frame clones and misses some; the assay was immunoSEQ multiplex PCR. The profile shows around 300,000 clones, 88% of them singletons. About this clone itself: Its target is not known.

Findings of the study overall: Recipients of either vaccine or placebo displayed similar breadth of non-spike TCRs. Substantial breadth was reportedly displayed by spike-specific CD8+ and CD4+ T cell responses after vaccination.

The V gene is TRBV30, the J gene TRBJ1-5; TRBD1 matches at 7 bases. The TCR originated in a person aged 18-65 years who received the Ad26.COV2.S COVID-19 vaccine or a placebo. The source material was peripheral blood, sampled in a trial of Ad26.COV2.S vaccine versus placebo. The DNA for the CDR3 is TGTGCCTGGAGTGCAGGGGGGGCTGCTCAGCCCCAGCATTTT. The encoded protein is CAWSAGGAAQPQHF.